This paragraph reports one T cell receptor beta chain. Other DNA sequences of this sample code for an identical CDR3. Unstimulated PBMCs were sorted into CD3+CD4+ and CD3+CD8+ populations. The data stem from a study of T cell clones after liver transplantation. TCRdb's copy holds only in-frame clones and misses some; the assay was immunoSEQ multiplex PCR. The sample holds about 75,000 clones, roughly 84% seen once. The V end lost 2 bases, the J end lost 4 bases, and 11 bases lay between the germline ends. Looked up from germline, CDR1 is SGHDT and CDR2 is YYEEEE. The CDR3 runs 14 residues. Sequencing used CD4+ T cells from blood, obtained roughly 48 months after liver transplant. This TCR came from a human patient who received a liver transplant. The graft donor may have contributed some T cells. This chain uses TRBV5-6 with TRBJ2-3; D assignment may be TRBD1 or TRBD2 (6 bases each). CDR3 sequence reads: CASSLPGGPDTQYF. In DNA form, the CDR3 reads TGTGCCAGCAGCTTACCCGGGGGCCCAGATACGCAGTATTTT.